The 20 T cell receptor beta chains given below trace back to one sample, sequenced in a study of identical twins. From the 5' RACE reads, TCRdb called clonotypes with MiXCR, one entry per CDR3 protein. This table has about 700,000 distinct CDR3 sequences, roughly 6.2% appearing once. The specimen sequenced was naive T cells sorted from blood. The receptor source for this set is a man younger than 30 in good health.

The V and J genes are TRBV20-1 and TRBJ2-7, with a possible D match to TRBD1 (6 bases). The ends were cut back, 1 base at V and 0 bases at J, with 13 bases in the middle. The germline gives CDR1 DFQATT, CDR2 SNEGSKA (reference sequence). There are 15 residues in the CDR3. CDR3 protein: CSARGQQGASYEQYF. The CDR3 bases are TGCAGTGCTAGAGGGCAACAGGGCGCCTCCTACGAGCAGTACTTC.

This clonotype showed up many times. This CDR3 is CSAGLAGDRGTDTQYF. The CDR3 DNA reads as TGCAGTGCCGGACTAGCGGGAGATCGTGGCACAGATACGCAGTATTTT. The rearrangement joins TRBV20-1 to TRBJ2-3, with 13 positions matching TRBD2. CDR3 length: 16 residues. The germline CDR1 and CDR2 sequences are DFQATT and SNEGSKA (reference sequence). With 6 bases clipped from V and 1 base from J, the junction kept 7 bases outside the gene matches.

This chain uses TRBV29-1 with TRBJ2-4, with D unresolved. The germline V gene has CDR1 SQVTM and CDR2 ANQGSEA. V lost 0 bases and J lost 0, with 3 bases in between. This CDR3 spans 13 amino acids. The CDR3 here is CSVEEVAKNIQYF. The CDR3 region has the DNA TGCAGCGTTGAAGAGGTAGCCAAAAACATTCAGTACTTC.

CDR3 bases: TGTGCCAGCACCGGGACAGTGCCTAATTCACCCCTCCACTTT. It specifies CASTGTVPNSPLHF. This sequence joins TRBV6-2 or TRBV6-3 and TRBJ1-6; TRBD1 agrees at 7 bases. The CDR3 consists of 14 residues. The V gene's germline CDR1 is MNHEY and CDR2 SVGEGT. V shed 7 bases and J 6 bases; nucleotides not matched to a gene: 6.

This chain links TRBV4-2 with TRBJ2-2; TRBD1 is a possible D gene (5 bases). V was pared by 4 bases and J by 0 bases, with 9 bases between. This CDR3 region has 15 residues. The germline V gene encodes CDR1 LGHNA and CDR2 YNFKEQ. CDR3 DNA: TGTGCCAGCAGCCGGGGCAGGGCGAACACCGGGGAGCTGTTTTTT. Residues: CASSRGRANTGELFF.

This clonotype has only a few counts. This rearrangement joins TRBV6-1 to TRBJ2-7; no clear D. There are 12 residues in the CDR3. Trimming took off 3 bases at V and 4 bases at J, with 7 bases between the two ends. Germline assignment: CDR1 MNHNS and CDR2 SASEGT. Here the CDR3 DNA reads TGTGCCAGCAGTGATGTAGGGTACGAGCAGTACGTC. It translates to CASSDVGYEQYV.

Many counts were recorded for this clonotype. CDR3 sequence reads: CASMYGLQETQYF. The CDR3 DNA reads TGTGCCAGCATGTACGGGTTACAAGAGACCCAGTACTTC. V usage is TRBV7-2 and J usage is TRBJ2-5; no definite D call. Per germline, CDR1 SGHTA and CDR2 FQGNSA. Trimming shortened V by 7 bases and J by 2 bases, and 11 bases separated the two germline ends. The length of the CDR3 is 13 residues.

This rearrangement joins TRBV5-1 to TRBJ2-1; 10 nucleotides align to TRBD2. Germline V gives CDR1 SGHRS, CDR2 YFSETQ. This CDR3 is 13 amino acids long. Trimming cost V 5 bases and J 7 bases; bases outside gene matches: 3. The CDR3 DNA reads as TGCGCCAGCAGGCCTAGCGGGAGTAATGAGCAGTTCTTC. Encoded protein: CASRPSGSNEQFF.

V is TRBV11-1 and J is TRBJ2-1; 7 bases line up with TRBD2. Losses at the gene ends were 5 bases for V and 8 bases for J; bases not matched to a gene: 12. CDR1 is SGHAT, CDR2 FQDESV, per germline (reference sequence). The CDR3 loop spans 15 amino acids. In DNA form, the CDR3 reads TGTGCCAGCAGCCCCGGCCCTAGCGGTTGGGATGAGCAGTTCTTC. It specifies CASSPGPSGWDEQFF.

The chain uses TRBV14 and TRBJ2-2; D is unclear. The CDR3 runs to 15 residues. Deletions cut 1 base from V and 6 bases from J, with 12 bases between. From germline, CDR1 is SGHDN and CDR2 FVKESK. In DNA form, the CDR3 reads TGTGCCAGCAGCCAAGTGAGAACACCATCCGGGGAGCTGTTTTTT. Translation: CASSQVRTPSGELFF.

This clonotype was observed at least ten times. The chain combines TRBV5-1 with TRBJ2-7; 11 bases are a match to TRBD1. CDR1 is SGHRS, CDR2 YFSETQ, per germline. The J segment lost 4 bases and the V segment lost 5 bases, leaving 5 bases of the junction unmatched. CDR3 length: 14 amino acids. The CDR3 protein is CASSVGQGAYEQYV. The CDR3 DNA follows: TGCGCCAGCAGTGTCGGACAGGGGGCTTACGAGCAGTACGTC.

This clonotype was counted ten times or more. CDR3 sequence: CSASRLAKETQYF. The CDR3 coding sequence is TGCAGTGCTAGTAGACTAGCCAAAGAGACCCAGTACTTC. The chain employs TRBV20-1 and TRBJ2-5; 7 bases are a match to TRBD2. The CDR3 is made up of 13 amino acids. With V trimmed by 3 bases and J by 3 bases, 4 bases remained unmatched. Looked up from germline, CDR1 is DFQATT and CDR2 is SNEGSKA (reference sequence).

This clonotype showed up just a few times. The J gene is TRBJ2-1, the V gene TRBV5-1, with D unclear. Germline CDR1 is SGHRS and CDR2 is YFSETQ. CDR3 length equals 13 residues. The V gene lost 6 bases and the J gene lost 5 bases, with 12 bases spanning the gap. CDR3 in DNA: TGCGCCAGCAACAAACCAGGAGACAATGAGCAGTTCTTC. Amino acid sequence: CASNKPGDNEQFF. The complete variable domain, with remaining parts taken from reference TRBV5-1 and TRBJ2-1, reads KAGVTQTPRYLIKTRGQQVTLSCSPISGHRSVSWYQQTPGQGLQFLFEYFSETQRNKGNFPGRFSGRQFSNSRSEMNVSTLELGDSALYLCASNKPGDNEQFFGPGTRLTVL.

In this sample, this clonotype turned up a few times. The rearrangement joins TRBV3-1 to TRBJ2-2; maybe TRBD1 (5 bases). Trimming stripped 1 base from V and 6 bases from J, with 12 bases between. The CDR3 is 15 amino acids. Germline CDR1 LGHDT, CDR2 YNNKEL (reference sequence). The CDR3 region is CASSQVARGAGELFF. DNA of the CDR3: TGTGCCAGCAGCCAAGTAGCTAGGGGTGCCGGGGAGCTGTTTTTT.

This clonotype was observed a handful of times. The rearrangement uses TRBV5-1 and TRBJ1-1, with D unresolved. The length of the CDR3 is 13 residues. V lost 0 bases and J lost 11, with 14 bases in between. The germline V gene encodes CDR1 SGHRS and CDR2 YFSETQ. In DNA, the CDR3 is TGCGCCAGCAGCTTGGATGCGGGAGTACGTGCTTTCTTT. Translated, it gives CASSLDAGVRAFF. The complete variable domain, with remaining parts taken from reference TRBV5-1 and TRBJ1-1, reads KAGVTQTPRYLIKTRGQQVTLSCSPISGHRSVSWYQQTPGQGLQFLFEYFSETQRNKGNFPGRFSGRQFSNSRSEMNVSTLELGDSALYLCASSLDAGVRAFFGQGTRLTVV.

This clonotype turned up a few times. The chain employs TRBV11-2 and TRBJ2-1; no clear D. Germline CDR1 reads SGHAT; CDR2 reads FQNNGV. V lost 1 base and J 9 bases, leaving 10 bases between the germline ends. The CDR3 sequence is 13 residues long. CDR3 coding DNA: TGTGCCAGCAGCTTAGGGGAAGGCCTTGAGCAGTTCTTC. Its protein is CASSLGEGLEQFF.

This clonotype appeared a few times. V gene TRBV19 combines with J gene TRBJ2-7; D is possibly TRBD1 (6 bases). This CDR3 spans 16 amino acids. Germline V gene sequence: CDR1 LNHDA, CDR2 SQIVND (reference sequence). The ends were cut back, 4 bases at V and 0 bases at J, with 16 bases in the middle. CDR3 protein: CASSTSGTLISYEQYF. The CDR3 DNA is TGTGCCAGTAGTACCTCCGGGACACTTATCTCCTACGAGCAGTACTTC.

This clonotype came up a few times. The V gene is TRBV27, the J gene TRBJ2-7; 10 bases map to TRBD2. V trimming: 6 bases; J trimming: 0 bases; junction bases outside the gene matches: 5. From germline, CDR1 is MNHEY and CDR2 SMNVEV (reference sequence). The CDR3 consists of 15 residues. DNA of the CDR3: TGTGCCAGCAGAAAACTAGCGGGGCCCTCCTACGAGCAGTACTTC. It encodes CASRKLAGPSYEQYF.

This clonotype was picked up many times. The chain joins TRBV29-1 to TRBJ2-7; D call uncertain. The V end lost 5 bases, the J end lost 4 bases, and 9 bases lay between the germline ends. Per germline, CDR1 SQVTM and CDR2 ANQGSEA. The CDR3 spans 11 residues. CDR3: CSVSVGYEQYF. CDR3 coding DNA: TGCAGCGTTTCCGTAGGATACGAGCAGTACTTC.

This clonotype turned up a few times. The rearrangement uses TRBV6-2 or TRBV6-3 and TRBJ2-3; the match to TRBD2 covers 7 bases. The CDR3 consists of 13 residues. The germline V gene has CDR1 MNHEY and CDR2 SVGEGT. J lost 3 bases, V lost 8 bases, and 5 bases had no gene match. CDR3 in DNA: TGTGCCAGCGAGGCGGGAGATACAGATACGCAGTATTTT. This gives the protein CASEAGDTDTQYF.